This entry concerns a single T cell receptor beta chain. This clone occurred once. The clone's antigen remains unknown. No much larger clone is present one base from it, and per-base qualities are unavailable. The immunoSEQ Assay was the method used to sequence TCRbeta CDR3 regions. After extraction, genomic DNA underwent amplification by bias-controlled multiplex PCR, followed by high-throughput sequencing. Under the source paper's analysis protocol: To quantify the absolute abundance of each unique TCRbeta CDR3 region, sequences were collapsed and filtered. T cell fraction was estimated by normalizing TCRbeta template counts to usable DNA, with usable DNA measured through amplification of reference genes found in all nucleated cells. Repertoire TCRs were annotated as SARS-CoV-2-specific when V gene, CDR3 amino acid sequence and J gene were exactly matched to a known reactive TCR set. The reference SARS-CoV-2 TCR set was derived from MIRA and filtered for enrichment in COVID-19-positive ImmuneCODE repertoires, a step that removed public or cross-reactive TCRs. Using the MIRA antigens, annotated TCRs were further analysed by specific ORF or by position within an ORF. Depth was the summed frequency of annotated unique rearrangements, while breadth was defined as annotated unique rearrangements over total unique productive rearrangements. Group comparisons of TCR breadth used two-sided Wilcoxon rank-sum tests. Sourced from immuneACCESS, this table was stored by TCRdb with only in-frame sequences that have V and J called. A share of the clones is absent; for the studies checked, an unresolved V gene accounts for under half, and the remainder has no known explanation. V and J calls and clone size are given by that table; D and trimming were obtained from the DNA. Counted in this sample were roughly 380,000 clones; about 88% of them appeared once. The ten biggest clones cover around 3.3% of the sample.

These data come from a study of Ad26.COV2.S vaccination and SARS-CoV-2 variants (dated by TCRdb to the early 2020s). Notes on the research overall: Vaccine-arm donors were drawn from COV1001, a multicentre, randomized, double-blind, placebo-controlled phase I-IIa trial of Ad26.COV2.S in healthy adults. Ad26.COV2.S was given intramuscularly at 5x10^10 or 1x10^11 viral particles, as a single shot or as two shots 56 days apart. TCRbeta repertoire sequencing was used to assess the specificity and breadth of SARS-CoV-2-reactive T cell receptors after Ad26.COV2.S vaccination. A total of around 32 samples were included in the TCR-sequenced set, comprising some 20 Ad26.COV2.S vaccine recipients, 5 placebo recipients and 8 SARS-CoV-2 convalescent individuals. Trial participants were randomized into five groups of five, in which low-dose or high-dose Ad26.COV2.S was given once or twice, or placebo was given on both occasions. Blinding of investigators to trial group allocation was maintained during experiments and outcome assessment. Overall study results and their limits: Vaccine and placebo recipients had similar non-spike TCR breadth, a finding consistent with the vaccine containing only spike. Substantial breadth of spike-specific CD8+ and CD4+ T cell responses was reported after vaccination. Comparing responses between vaccine doses or regimens was not something the study was powered to do. The authors noted that the TCR breadth and depth analyses may have underestimated total T cell responses. Compared with placebo recipients, Ad26.COV2.S recipients showed higher spike-specific TCR breadth (P = 0.0014).

The sample's treatment or condition label, decoded: roughly 18 received Ad26.COV2.S at low or high dose, single or two shots; about 5 received placebo; per-sample allocation not given. Repertoires of vaccine and placebo recipients were sequenced from samples collected on day 63 after the first injection. Cohort 1b enrolled about two dozen adults aged 18-55 years at a single site in Boston, USA, between 29 July and 7 August 2020. Ad26.COV2.S was a replication-incompetent adenovirus type 26 vector that expressed a prefusion-stabilized SARS-CoV-2 spike protein derived from the original Wuhan strain. V and J lose 0 bases and 3 bases, and a span of 20 bases separates them. The CDR3 spans 19 residues, from the cysteine through the phenylalanine. Here the CDR3 DNA is all that survives: 57 bases in frame from base 1. The germline V gene (reference sequence) specifies MNHEY as CDR1 and SMNVEV as CDR2.

The rearrangement combines TRBV27 with TRBJ2-2, and perhaps TRBD1 as D gene, on 5 matching bases. The input for sequencing was peripheral blood, taken in a trial of Ad26.COV2.S vaccine versus placebo. This receptor was identified in a person aged 18-60 years who received the Ad26.COV2.S COVID-19 vaccine or a placebo. The CDR3 protein sequence reads: CASSLSYGRVGFDTGELFF. The DNA is as follows: TGTGCCAGCAGTTTATCCTATGGCAGGGTCGGATTTGACACCGGGGAGCTGTTTTTT.